Listed below are T cell receptor beta chains from one sample, sequenced in a study of blood T cell repertoires in COVID-19. Some clones are missing from TCRdb's copy, which holds only in-frame ones; the method was immunoSEQ multiplex PCR. The sample records nearly 25,000 clones, approximately 72% being singletons. What was sequenced was peripheral blood. Receptors originate from an elderly woman with acute or convalescent COVID-19. The CDR3 runs from the conserved cysteine through the conserved F or W. Fields, in order: clone size, V gene, CDR3 protein. Some rows have no size entry. The others give once, few or many, or a class for an expanded clone.

NA,TRBV2,CASSEGGRVNYEQYF
NA,TRBV3-1/TRBV3-2,CASSSQGGTGTGELFF
NA,TRBV5-1,CASSLVGGSVINEQFF
NA,TRBV7-2,CASSLPGRHGYTF
few,TRBV7-9,CASSPGTSLNEQFF
few,TRBV4-2,CASSQVRSGGTPGTQYF
NA,TRBV6-2/TRBV6-3,CASSRRDEQFF
NA,TRBV11-3,CASSWGQVKMADTQYF
NA,TRBV28,CSHGGLDSYEQYF
NA,TRBV29-1,CSVDTSGRALQFF
NA,TRBV5-8,CASSLGRGRYTEAFF
NA,TRBV24-1,CATSDPGTSGNEQYF
NA,TRBV6-4,CAGYLPGPDQPQHF
NA,TRBV6-5,CASSYSISPADEQYF
NA,TRBV5-1,CASSFSGSTGGSPLHF
few,TRBV10-1,CASSGAYRGEQFF
few,TRBV5-1,CASSFLGGSYEQYF
NA,TRBV5-4,CASSPLGGSYPIYGYTF
few,TRBV2,CASSDRAVGNQPQHF
NA,TRBV6-2/TRBV6-3,CASSNTRGAEYTGELFF
NA,TRBV3-1/TRBV3-2,CASSHHSGGPYNEQFF
NA,TRBV11-2,CASSLVSGSYNEQFF
NA,TRBV7-9,CASSLAGANTEAFF
few,TRBV5-4,CASSLEGAGTGELFF
NA,TRBV3-1/TRBV3-2,CASSQVVGHNEQFF
once,TRBV19,CASQGRTRALNEKLFF
once,TRBV6-4,CASTENRGDLGNQPQHF
NA,TRBV27,CASSPRGGLNTEAFF
NA,TRBV4-3,CASSQGAGGRYGYTF
NA,TRBV30,CAWDGGQFGYTF
NA,TRBV30,CAWSRAGRGNSPLHF
NA,TRBV30,CAWVAGGFDEQFF
NA,TRBV28,CASSLRGAATDTQYF
NA,TRBV5-1,CASSSGDLNTEAFF
NA,TRBV7-2,CASSFGGGGGYTF
NA,TRBV28,CASKLGGLANTEAFF
NA,TRBV7-2,CASSLARPRDRGKYNEQFF
NA,TRBV7-8,CASSLVSGIQPQHF
NA,TRBV27,CASSRWQGDTPQHF
NA,TRBV2,CASSGQGARNGETQYF